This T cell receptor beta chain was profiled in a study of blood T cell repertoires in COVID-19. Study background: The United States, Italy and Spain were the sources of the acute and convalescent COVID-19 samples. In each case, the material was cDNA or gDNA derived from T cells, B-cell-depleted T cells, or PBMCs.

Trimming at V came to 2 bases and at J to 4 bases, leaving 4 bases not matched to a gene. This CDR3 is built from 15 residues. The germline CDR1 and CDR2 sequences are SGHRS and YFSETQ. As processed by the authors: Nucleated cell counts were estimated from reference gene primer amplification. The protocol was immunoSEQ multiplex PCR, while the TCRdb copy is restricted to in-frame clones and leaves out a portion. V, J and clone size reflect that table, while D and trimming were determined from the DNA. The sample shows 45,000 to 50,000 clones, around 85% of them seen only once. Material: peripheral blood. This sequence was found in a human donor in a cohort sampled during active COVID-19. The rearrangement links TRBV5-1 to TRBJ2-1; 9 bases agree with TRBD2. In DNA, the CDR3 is TGCGCCAGCAGCTTAGCGGGGGGAGGTTACAATGAGCAGTTCTTC. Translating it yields CASSLAGGGYNEQFF. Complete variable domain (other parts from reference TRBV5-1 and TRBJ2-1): KAGVTQTPRYLIKTRGQQVTLSCSPISGHRSVSWYQQTPGQGLQFLFEYFSETQRNKGNFPGRFSGRQFSNSRSEMNVSTLELGDSALYLCASSLAGGGYNEQFFGPGTRLTVL.